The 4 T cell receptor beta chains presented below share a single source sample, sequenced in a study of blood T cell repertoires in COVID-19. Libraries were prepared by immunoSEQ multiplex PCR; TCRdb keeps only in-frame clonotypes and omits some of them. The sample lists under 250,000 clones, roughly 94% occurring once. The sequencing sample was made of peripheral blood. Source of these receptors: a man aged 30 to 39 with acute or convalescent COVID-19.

The CDR3 nucleotides read TGTGCCAGCAGCCTCTATAGCAATCAGCCCCAGCATTTT. Encoded protein: CASSLYSNQPQHF. The rearrangement uses TRBV14 and TRBJ1-5; D is undetermined. The CDR3 runs to 13 residues. Trimming removed 4 bases at V and 0 bases at J, with 4 bases between. The germline gives CDR1 SGHDN, CDR2 FVKESK.

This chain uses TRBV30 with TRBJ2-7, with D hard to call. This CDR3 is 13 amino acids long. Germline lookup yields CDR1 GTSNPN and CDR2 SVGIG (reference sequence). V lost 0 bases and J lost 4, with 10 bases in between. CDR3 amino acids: CAWSVVPGYEQYF. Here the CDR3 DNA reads TGTGCCTGGAGTGTAGTCCCCGGGTACGAGCAGTACTTC.

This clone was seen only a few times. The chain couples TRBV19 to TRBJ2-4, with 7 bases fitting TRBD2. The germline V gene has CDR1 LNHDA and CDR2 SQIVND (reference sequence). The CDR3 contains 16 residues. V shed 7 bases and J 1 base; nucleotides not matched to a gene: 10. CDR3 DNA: TGTGCCAGTAACCCCGGGGAGGGTATGGCCAAAAACATTCAGTACTTC. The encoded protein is CASNPGEGMAKNIQYF.

The CDR3 loop reads CSVGGLNHGETQYF. The CDR3 coding sequence is TGCAGCGTTGGGGGACTTAACCACGGCGAGACCCAGTACTTC. The V call is TRBV29-1, the J call TRBJ2-5, with D maybe TRBD2 (6 bases). Trimming took 4 bases from V and 5 from J, leaving 17 bases between them. Germline CDR1 SQVTM, CDR2 ANQGSEA. This CDR3 has 14 residues.